Below are 24 T cell receptor beta chains sequenced from a single sample in a study of T cells in Graves' hyperthyroidism and ophthalmopathy. TCR beta CDR3 regions were amplified from RNA transcripts. TCR CDR3 regions were first amplified by RT-PCR with HTBI primers. TCRdb itself ran the multiplex PCR reads through MiXCR, one entry per CDR3 protein. Counted here are around 530,000 distinct CDR3 sequences, over 15% occurring once; the ten biggest clones make up around 17%. Sequences were obtained from blood. The receptor source for this set is a woman aged 18-35 years with Graves' ophthalmopathy.

The DNA for the CDR3 is TGTGCCAGCAGCTTAATGGGGGGGGAATTCTCCTACGAGCAGTACTTC. This codes for CASSLMGGEFSYEQYF. This sequence joins TRBV7-3 and TRBJ2-7; 7 bases agree with TRBD2. The V gene's germline CDR1 is SGHTA and CDR2 FQGTGA. This CDR3 contains 16 residues. V lost 1 base, J lost 0 bases, and 6 bases stayed unmatched.

At least ten counts were recorded for this clonotype. The chain recombines TRBV3-1 with TRBJ2-5, with D tentatively TRBD1 (5 bases). The V end was cut by 1 base, the J end by 3 bases, with 18 bases between. The CDR3 covers 17 residues. Germline V gene sequence: CDR1 LGHDT, CDR2 YNNKEL (reference sequence). The CDR3 is CASSQAGIALLEETQYF. CDR3 nucleotide sequence: TGTGCCAGCAGCCAAGCAGGGATCGCGCTCCTTGAAGAGACCCAGTACTTC.

This clonotype has ten or more counts. V is TRBV12-3 or TRBV12-4 and J is TRBJ2-7; 10 nucleotides line up with TRBD1. The CDR3 loop spans 14 amino acids. The J segment lost 6 bases and the V segment lost 8 bases, leaving 10 bases of the junction unmatched. The DNA for the CDR3 is TGTGCCAGCGGCCCACACCGGGACAGGGGCGAGCAGTACTTC. Protein sequence: CASGPHRDRGEQYF.

This clonotype was counted between two and nine times. CDR3 in amino acids: CASSIRGQNTEAFF. The CDR3 DNA reads TGTGCCAGTAGTATAAGGGGACAAAACACTGAAGCTTTCTTT. The J gene is TRBJ1-1, the V gene TRBV19; D is possibly TRBD1 (6 bases). Germline V gives CDR1 LNHDA, CDR2 SQIVND (reference sequence). This CDR3 comprises 14 residues. The V and J ends lost 2 bases and 2 bases respectively, with 9 bases between them.

At least ten counts were recorded for this clonotype. As DNA, the CDR3 is TGCGCCAGCAGCCAAGTACCGGGACATACGAACACTGAAGCTTTCTTT. It is translated as CASSQVPGHTNTEAFF. The rearrangement uses TRBV4-1 and TRBJ1-1; the D gene is possibly TRBD1 (6 bases). V lost 1 base and J lost 1, with 13 bases in between. The CDR3 is 16 amino acids. Germline loops: CDR1 MGHRA, CDR2 YSYEKL.

V usage is TRBV30 and J usage is TRBJ1-3; D is unresolved. V dropped 2 bases and J dropped 1 base, with 12 bases sitting between them. This CDR3 contains 15 residues. Germline values: CDR1 GTSNPN, CDR2 SVGIG (reference sequence). The CDR3 sequence is CAWSPGLYSGNTIYF. The CDR3 DNA follows: TGTGCCTGGAGTCCCGGACTGTATTCTGGAAACACCATATATTTT.

In its sample, this clonotype was seen many times. The chain carries TRBV27 and TRBJ1-1; D not certain. The CDR3 is made up of 13 amino acids. Looked up from germline, CDR1 is MNHEY and CDR2 is SMNVEV (reference sequence). Trimming shortened V by 0 bases and J by 1 base, and 3 bases separated the two germline ends. The chain's CDR3 is CASSLSTNTEAFF. CDR3 nucleotides: TGTGCCAGCAGTTTATCAACGAACACTGAAGCTTTCTTT.

Comments on this clonotype: Since a much larger clone is just one base distant, this may be a read error. V is TRBV12-3 or TRBV12-4 and J is TRBJ2-2; the D call may be TRBD1 or TRBD2 (6 bases each). The germline V and J ends were trimmed by 3 bases and 3 bases, with 11 bases remaining between them. The CDR3 is made up of 15 amino acids. This CDR3 is CASSFTGADTGELFF. The CDR3 DNA sequence: TGTGCCAGCAGTTTTACGGGGGCGGACACCGGGGAGCTGTTTTTT.

The V gene is TRBV7-4, the J gene TRBJ1-6; TRBD1 matches 7 bases. The junction had 9 bases not matched to a gene; V was cut back by 5 bases and J by 2 bases. CDR3 length: 17 amino acids. Germline V gene data show CDR1 as SGHVT and CDR2 as SQSDAQ. The CDR3 reads CASSQGDAGPYNSPLHF. The CDR3, as DNA: TGTGCCAGCAGCCAGGGGGACGCGGGTCCCTATAATTCACCCCTCCACTTT.

This clonotype was observed many times. The DNA of the CDR3 is TGTGCCAGCAGTGGGGGACAGGGCCATAATTCACCCCTCCACTTT. It specifies CASSGGQGHNSPLHF. The chain employs TRBV28 and TRBJ1-6; 9 bases line up with TRBD1. V trimming: 5 bases; J trimming: 5 bases; junction bases outside the gene matches: 4. Germline lookup yields CDR1 MDHEN and CDR2 SYDVKM. CDR3 length equals 15 residues.

This clonotype came up many times. The genes are TRBV15 and TRBJ2-1; 7 bases are shared with TRBD2. The length of the CDR3 is 13 residues. J lost 9 bases, V lost 5 bases, and 7 bases had no gene match. Germline loops: CDR1 LNHNV, CDR2 YYDKDF (reference sequence). The CDR3 coding sequence is TGTGCCACCAGCCAACGGTGGGGGGGTGAGCAGTTCTTC. This gives the protein CATSQRWGGEQFF.

This clonotype was picked up many times. The chain is built from TRBV28 and TRBJ2-1; 8 nucleotides line up with TRBD1. Trimming took 5 bases from V and 5 from J; bases not matched to a gene: 11. CDR1 and CDR2 from the germline V gene are MDHEN and SYDVKM. CDR3 length: 16 amino acids. The CDR3 sequence is CASSLSRTGRDNEQFF. CDR3 bases: TGTGCCAGCAGTCTCTCCCGGACAGGGAGAGACAATGAGCAGTTCTTC.

The genes are TRBV5-1 and TRBJ2-2; 7 nucleotides match TRBD1. The V gene's germline CDR1 is SGHRS and CDR2 YFSETQ. The CDR3 has 13 amino acids. V lost 3 bases, J lost 6 bases, and 2 bases stayed unmatched. CDR3 amino acids: CASSYTGAGELFF. DNA of the CDR3: TGCGCCAGCAGCTATACAGGGGCCGGGGAGCTGTTTTTT.

This clonotype was found a few times. The V and J genes are TRBV12-3 or TRBV12-4 and TRBJ1-1; D possibly corresponds to TRBD1 (5 bases). V lost 5 bases and J lost 2, with 12 bases in between. The CDR3 has 14 amino acids. DNA for the CDR3: TGTGCCAGCAGTGTCGTAAGGGACAACACTGAAGCTTTCTTT. Its protein is CASSVVRDNTEAFF.

This clonotype was observed many times. This chain connects TRBV6-1 to TRBJ1-1, with D unclear. CDR1 and CDR2 from the germline V gene are MNHNS and SASEGT. The V gene lost 5 bases and the J gene lost 0 bases, with 10 bases spanning the gap. The CDR3 consists of 14 residues. CDR3 region: CASSSRPLNTEAFF. The CDR3 DNA sequence: TGTGCCAGCAGTTCCCGGCCCCTGAACACTGAAGCTTTCTTT.

This rearrangement joins TRBV28 to TRBJ1-1; no reliable D call. The germline gives CDR1 MDHEN, CDR2 SYDVKM. CDR3 length equals 12 residues. Trimming stripped 2 bases from V and 7 bases from J, with 8 bases between. The CDR3 sequence: CASSLRVGEAFF. CDR3 bases: TGTGCCAGCAGTTTACGGGTCGGTGAAGCTTTCTTT.

This sequence joins TRBV4-1 and TRBJ1-1; D gene unclear. Per the germline V gene, CDR1 is MGHRA and CDR2 is YSYEKL. V dropped 0 bases and J dropped 0 bases, with 8 bases sitting between them. The CDR3 length is 15 residues. The CDR3 is CASSQETQMNTEAFF. The CDR3 nucleotides are TGCGCCAGCAGCCAAGAAACACAGATGAACACTGAAGCTTTCTTT.

The chain uses TRBV6-2 or TRBV6-3 and TRBJ2-7, with unresolved D. The germline V and J ends were trimmed by 0 bases and 5 bases, with 29 bases remaining between them. CDR3 size: 20 residues. The germline V gene encodes CDR1 MNHEY and CDR2 SVGEGT. In DNA, the CDR3 is TGTGCCAGCAGTTACTCGATCGTCAAGTCCCCAACAGAGTCTCCTAACGAGCAGTACTTC. This encodes CASSYSIVKSPTESPNEQYF.

This clonotype showed up many times. At one end the junction does not follow the germline gene, possibly because of a read error. The chain couples TRBV5-1 to TRBJ1-2; possible D gene TRBD1, 5 bases. CDR3 length equals 16 residues. CDR1 and CDR2 from the germline V gene are SGHRS and YFSETQ. CDR3 residues: CASRLADSVANYGYTF. Written as DNA, the CDR3 is TGCGCCAGCAGGTTGGCCGACAGCGTAGCTAACTATGGCTACACCTTC. The variable domain in full, with the rest retrieved from reference TRBV5-1 and TRBJ1-2, is KAGVTQTPRYLIKTRGQQVTLSCSPISGHRSVSWYQQTPGQGLQFLFEYFSETQRNKGNFPGRFSGRQFSNSRSEMNVSTLELGDSALYLCASRLADSVANYGYTFGSGTRLTVV.

The rearrangement uses TRBV11-2 and TRBJ1-1; D unresolved. The V end was cut by 3 bases, the J end by 0 bases, with 8 bases between. The CDR3 length is 14 residues. Germline V gene data show CDR1 as SGHAT and CDR2 as FQNNGV. The CDR3 nucleotides read TGTGCCAGCAGCTTGCTGTTATTGAACACTGAAGCTTTCTTT. Encoded protein: CASSLLLLNTEAFF.

The chain combines TRBV13 with TRBJ2-3; 14 bases map to TRBD2. The CDR3 runs 17 residues. Germline CDR1 is PRHDT and CDR2 is FYEKMQ (reference sequence). Losses at the gene ends were 2 bases for V and 4 bases for J; bases not matched to a gene: 5. CDR3 nucleotide sequence: TGTGCCAGCAGCTTAAGAAGACTAGCGGGGGGGGCAGATACGCAGTATTTT. Protein: CASSLRRLAGGADTQYF.

This clonotype occurred many times. Because the CDR3's place on the DNA is in doubt, the DNA is left out and the CDR3 is given as listed by TCRdb. V and J are TRBV3-1 and TRBJ1-4; the tabulated D call, TRBD1, remains unverified against the DNA. The CDR3 comprises 15 residues, both ends counted. Germline CDR1 reads LGHDT; CDR2 reads YNNKEL (reference sequence). The CDR3 loop reads CASSRAGPTNEKLFF.

The chain carries TRBV28 and TRBJ1-5, with D maybe TRBD1 (6 bases). CDR1 and CDR2 (germline): MDHEN, SYDVKM. The V end lost 6 bases, the J end lost 9 bases, and 18 bases lay between the germline ends. This CDR3 contains 14 residues. Here the CDR3 DNA reads TGTGCCAGCAGCCCGAGTAGGCGAGGGGGGCCCCAGCATTTT. The encoded protein is CASSPSRRGGPQHF.

The chain links TRBV4-1 to TRBJ1-2; the D gene is possibly TRBD1 (6 bases). The germline V and J ends were trimmed by 2 bases and 6 bases, with 10 bases remaining between them. The CDR3 is 13 amino acids. Germline CDR1 is MGHRA and CDR2 is YSYEKL. The CDR3 sequence is CASSQMGDNGYTF. The CDR3 DNA is TGCGCCAGCAGCCAAATGGGGGACAATGGCTACACCTTC.